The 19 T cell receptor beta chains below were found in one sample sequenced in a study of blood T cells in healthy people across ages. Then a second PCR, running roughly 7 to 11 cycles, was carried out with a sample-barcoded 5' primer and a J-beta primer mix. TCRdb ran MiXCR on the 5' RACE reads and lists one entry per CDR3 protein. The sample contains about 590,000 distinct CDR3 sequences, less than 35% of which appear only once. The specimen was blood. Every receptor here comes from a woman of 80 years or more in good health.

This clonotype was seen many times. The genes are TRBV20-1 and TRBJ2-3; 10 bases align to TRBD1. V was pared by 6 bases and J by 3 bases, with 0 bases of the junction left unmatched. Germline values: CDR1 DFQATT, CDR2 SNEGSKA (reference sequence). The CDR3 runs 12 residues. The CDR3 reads CSAGQGTDTQYF. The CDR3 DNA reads TGCAGTGCGGGACAGGGGACAGATACGCAGTATTTT.

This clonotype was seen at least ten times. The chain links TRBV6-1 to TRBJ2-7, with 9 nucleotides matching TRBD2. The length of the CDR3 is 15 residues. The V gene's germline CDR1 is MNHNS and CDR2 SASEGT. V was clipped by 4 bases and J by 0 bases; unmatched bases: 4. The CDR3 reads CASSATSGSSYEQYF. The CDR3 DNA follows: TGTGCCAGCAGTGCGACTAGCGGAAGCTCCTACGAGCAGTACTTC.

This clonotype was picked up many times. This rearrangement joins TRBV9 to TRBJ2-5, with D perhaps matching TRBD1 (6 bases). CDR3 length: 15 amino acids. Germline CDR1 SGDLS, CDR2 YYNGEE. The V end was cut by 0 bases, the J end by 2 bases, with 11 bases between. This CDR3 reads CASSVAGAVQETQYF. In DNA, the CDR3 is TGTGCCAGCAGCGTAGCAGGGGCCGTACAAGAGACCCAGTACTTC.

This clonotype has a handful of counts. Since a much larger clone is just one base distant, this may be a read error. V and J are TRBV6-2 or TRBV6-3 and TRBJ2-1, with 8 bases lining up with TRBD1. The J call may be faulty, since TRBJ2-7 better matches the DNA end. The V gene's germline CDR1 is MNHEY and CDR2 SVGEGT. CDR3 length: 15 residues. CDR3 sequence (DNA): TGTGCCAGCAGACGCGGACAGGGCCTATACAATGAGCAGTACTTC. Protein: CASRRGQGLYNEQYF.

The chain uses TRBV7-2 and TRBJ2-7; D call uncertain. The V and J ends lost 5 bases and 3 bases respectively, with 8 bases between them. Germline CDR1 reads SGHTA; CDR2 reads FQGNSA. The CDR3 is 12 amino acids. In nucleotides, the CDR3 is TGTGCCAGCAGCCCGCGGATCTACGAGCAGTACTTC. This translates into CASSPRIYEQYF.

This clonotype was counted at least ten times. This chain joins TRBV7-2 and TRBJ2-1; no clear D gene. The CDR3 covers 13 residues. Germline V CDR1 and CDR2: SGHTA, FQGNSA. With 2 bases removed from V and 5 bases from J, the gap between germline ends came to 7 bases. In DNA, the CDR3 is TGTGCCAGCAGCTTAAATCTGCACAATGAGCAGTTCTTC. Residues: CASSLNLHNEQFF.

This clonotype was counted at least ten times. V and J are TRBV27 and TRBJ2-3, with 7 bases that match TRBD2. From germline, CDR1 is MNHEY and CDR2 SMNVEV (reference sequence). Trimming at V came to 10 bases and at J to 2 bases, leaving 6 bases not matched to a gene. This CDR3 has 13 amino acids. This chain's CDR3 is CATTGGYTDTQYF. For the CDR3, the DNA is TGTGCCACCACCGGGGGGTACACAGATACGCAGTATTTT.

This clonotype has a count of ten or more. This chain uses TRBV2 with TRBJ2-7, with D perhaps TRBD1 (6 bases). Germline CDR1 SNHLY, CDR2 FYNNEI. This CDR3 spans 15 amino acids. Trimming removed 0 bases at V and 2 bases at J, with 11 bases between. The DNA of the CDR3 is TGTGCCAGCAGTGAAGCGGGCAGGGGCACCTACGAGCAGTACTTC. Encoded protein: CASSEAGRGTYEQYF.

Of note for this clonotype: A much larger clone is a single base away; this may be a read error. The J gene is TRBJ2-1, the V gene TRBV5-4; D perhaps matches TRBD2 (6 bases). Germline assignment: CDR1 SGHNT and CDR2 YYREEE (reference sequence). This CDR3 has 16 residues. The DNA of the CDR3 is TGTGCCAGCAGCTTGGCGGGGCGGGGATCCTACAATGAGCAGCTCTTC. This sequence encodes CASSLAGRGSYNEQLF.

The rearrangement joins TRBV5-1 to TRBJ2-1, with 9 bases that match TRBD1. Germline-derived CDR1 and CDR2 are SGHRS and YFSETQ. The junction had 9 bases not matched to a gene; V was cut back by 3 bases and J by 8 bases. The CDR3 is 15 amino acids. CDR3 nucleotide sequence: TGCGCCAGCAGCTCACTTCCGGACAGGGGCGATGAGCAGTTCTTC. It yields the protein CASSSLPDRGDEQFF. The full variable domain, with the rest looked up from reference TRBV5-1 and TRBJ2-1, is KAGVTQTPRYLIKTRGQQVTLSCSPISGHRSVSWYQQTPGQGLQFLFEYFSETQRNKGNFPGRFSGRQFSNSRSEMNVSTLELGDSALYLCASSSLPDRGDEQFFGPGTRLTVL.

The CDR3 is CASSHRDRGQGEQFF. CDR3 DNA: TGTGCCAGCAGCCACAGGGACAGGGGGCAGGGTGAGCAGTTCTTC. The chain employs TRBV7-6 and TRBJ2-1, with TRBD1 matching 12 bases. This CDR3 has 15 amino acids. Germline-derived CDR1 and CDR2 are SGHVS and FNYEAQ. V shed 5 bases and J 9 bases; nucleotides not matched to a gene: 8.

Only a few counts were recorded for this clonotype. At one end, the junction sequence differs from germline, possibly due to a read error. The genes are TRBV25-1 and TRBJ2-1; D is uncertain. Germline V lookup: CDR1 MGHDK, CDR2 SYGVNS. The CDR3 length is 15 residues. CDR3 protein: CACSEYAAESNEQFF. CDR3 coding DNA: TGTGCCTGCAGTGAATATGCGGCTGAGTCAAATGAGCAGTTCTTC.

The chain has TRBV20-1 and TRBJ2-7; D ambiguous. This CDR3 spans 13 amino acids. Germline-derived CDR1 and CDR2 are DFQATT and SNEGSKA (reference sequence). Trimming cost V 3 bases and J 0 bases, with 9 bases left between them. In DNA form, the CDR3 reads TGCAGTGCTAGGCAAGAGAGCTCCTACGAGCAGTACTTC. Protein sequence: CSARQESSYEQYF.

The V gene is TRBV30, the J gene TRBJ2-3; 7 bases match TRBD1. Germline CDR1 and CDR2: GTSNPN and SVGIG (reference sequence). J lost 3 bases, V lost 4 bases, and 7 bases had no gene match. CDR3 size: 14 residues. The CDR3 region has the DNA TGTGCCTGGAAGGCCTACAGGGGAACAGATACGCAGTATTTT. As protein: CAWKAYRGTDTQYF.

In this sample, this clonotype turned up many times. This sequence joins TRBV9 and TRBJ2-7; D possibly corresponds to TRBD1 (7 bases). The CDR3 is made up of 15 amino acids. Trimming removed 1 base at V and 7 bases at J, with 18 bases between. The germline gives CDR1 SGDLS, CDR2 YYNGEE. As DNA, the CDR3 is TGTGCCAGCAGCGTATCCCCGGCCTCAGGGGGGGAGCAGTACTTC. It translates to CASSVSPASGGEQYF.

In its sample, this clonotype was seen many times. The CDR3 region is CATSRGRAHTEAFF. The CDR3 DNA sequence: TGTGCCACCAGCAGAGGCAGGGCTCACACTGAAGCTTTCTTT. The V and J genes are TRBV15 and TRBJ1-1; a weak D match, TRBD1 (5 bases). This CDR3 is built from 14 residues. Germline V CDR1 and CDR2: LNHNV, YYDKDF (reference sequence). Trimming shortened V by 1 base and J by 3 bases, and 9 bases separated the two germline ends. Supplemented by reference TRBV15 and TRBJ1-1, the full variable domain reads DAMVIQNPRYQVTQFGKPVTLSCSQTLNHNVMYWYQQKSSQAPKLLFHYYDKDFNNEADTPDNFQSRRPNTSFCFLDIRSPGLGDTAMYLCATSRGRAHTEAFFGQGTRLTVV.

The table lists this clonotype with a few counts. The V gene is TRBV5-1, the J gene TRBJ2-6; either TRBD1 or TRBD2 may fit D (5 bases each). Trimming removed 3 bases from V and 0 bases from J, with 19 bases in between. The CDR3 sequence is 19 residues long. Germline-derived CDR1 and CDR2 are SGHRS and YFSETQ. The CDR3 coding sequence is TGCGCCAGCAGCTCAGGTCAGGGACGGTCTCTCTCTGGGGCCAACGTCCTGACTTTC. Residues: CASSSGQGRSLSGANVLTF. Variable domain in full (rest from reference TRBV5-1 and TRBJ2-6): KAGVTQTPRYLIKTRGQQVTLSCSPISGHRSVSWYQQTPGQGLQFLFEYFSETQRNKGNFPGRFSGRQFSNSRSEMNVSTLELGDSALYLCASSSGQGRSLSGANVLTFGAGSRLTVL.

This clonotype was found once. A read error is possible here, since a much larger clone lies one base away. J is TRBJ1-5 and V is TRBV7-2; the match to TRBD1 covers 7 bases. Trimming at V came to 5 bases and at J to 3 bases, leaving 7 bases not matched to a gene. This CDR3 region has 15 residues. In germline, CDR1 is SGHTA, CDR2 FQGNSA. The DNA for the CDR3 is TGTGCCAGCAGCGTACAGGGACAGAACAATCAGCCCCAGCATTTT. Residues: CASSVQGQNNQPQHF. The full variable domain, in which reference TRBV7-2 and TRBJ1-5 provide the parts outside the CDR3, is GAGVSQSPSNKVTEKGKDVELRCDPISGHTALYWYRQSLGQGLEFLIYFQGNSAPDKSGLPSDRFSAERTGGSVSTLTIQRTQQEDSAVYLCASSVQGQNNQPQHFGDGTRLSIL.

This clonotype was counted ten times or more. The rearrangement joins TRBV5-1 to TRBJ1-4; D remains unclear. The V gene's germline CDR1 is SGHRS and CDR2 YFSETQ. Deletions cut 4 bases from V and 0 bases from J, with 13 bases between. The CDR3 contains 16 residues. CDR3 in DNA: TGCGCCAGCAGCCTACTAATCGGGGCAACTAATGAAAAACTGTTTTTT. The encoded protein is CASSLLIGATNEKLFF.